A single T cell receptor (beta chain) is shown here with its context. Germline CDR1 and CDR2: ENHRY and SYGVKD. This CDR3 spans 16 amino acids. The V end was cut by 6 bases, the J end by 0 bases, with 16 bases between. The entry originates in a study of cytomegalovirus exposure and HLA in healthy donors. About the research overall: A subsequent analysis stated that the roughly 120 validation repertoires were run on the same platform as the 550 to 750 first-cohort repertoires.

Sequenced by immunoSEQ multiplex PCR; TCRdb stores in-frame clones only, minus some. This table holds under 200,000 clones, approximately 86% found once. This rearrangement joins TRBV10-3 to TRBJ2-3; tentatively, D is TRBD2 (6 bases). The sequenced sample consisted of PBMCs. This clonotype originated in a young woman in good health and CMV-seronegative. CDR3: CAISHKGLSSTDTQYF. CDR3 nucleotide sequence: TGTGCCATCAGCCATAAGGGACTTTCTAGCACAGATACGCAGTATTTT.